This TCR beta chain was sequenced during a study of cytomegalovirus exposure and HLA in healthy donors. This clone was recorded once. Its target is unknown. Donors likely had unrecorded immune exposures despite being nominally healthy when sampled. Study observations and caveats: CMV serostatus was the sole immune exposure data available. In a later analysis, a missense DCLRE1C variant was linked to TCR beta V- and J-gene trimming. Cytomegalovirus-associated status was assigned to some 160 TCR beta chains.

Germline trimming cut 3 bases from V and 1 base from J; bases unmatched to any gene: 5. The CDR3 totals 15 residues. The V gene's germline CDR1 is LNHDA and CDR2 SQIVND (reference sequence). The PCR had 60 Vbeta and 13 Jbeta primers. TCRdb's table, derived via immunoSEQ multiplex PCR, lists solely in-frame clones and lacks some. The data contain about 150,000 clones, over 70% of them seen just once; the ten biggest clones take up approximately 1.5%. Input material: PBMCs. The TCR originated in a woman aged 18-29 years in good health and CMV-seronegative. V is TRBV19 and J is TRBJ1-1; 7 bases map to TRBD1. For the CDR3, the DNA is TGTGCCAGTAGTATTGAAGGGGGCTGGAACACTGAAGCTTTCTTT. This gives the protein CASSIEGGWNTEAFF.